The 3 T cell receptor beta chains given below trace back to one sample, sequenced in a study of T cell responses to AZD1222 COVID-19 vaccine. Using immunoSEQ multiplex PCR, the repertoire was profiled, and TCRdb retains in-frame clones only, with some absent. The sample shows fewer than 70,000 clones, approximately 92% of them seen only once. The material sequenced was peripheral blood, taken 28 days after the second AZD1222 dose. The receptors come from an adult who received the AZD1222 COVID-19 vaccine.

The chain recombines TRBV10-1 with TRBJ2-2; D gene unclear. Germline loops: CDR1 WNHNN, CDR2 SYGVQD (reference sequence). The CDR3 runs to 13 residues. CDR3 DNA sequence: TGCGCGAAACGGTCCCTGGTCACCGGGGAGCTGTTTTTT. It specifies CAKRSLVTGELFF.

CDR3 region: CASRPKRVGNIQYF. Here the CDR3 DNA reads TGTGCCAGCAGGCCTAAGCGGGTCGGAAACATTCAGTACTTC. This chain links TRBV6-5 with TRBJ2-4, with D perhaps matching TRBD2 (6 bases). The CDR3 has 14 residues. Germline-derived CDR1 and CDR2 are MNHEY and SVGAGI. Trimming left V 6 bases short and J 6 bases short, with 15 bases between.

The V gene is TRBV5-4, the J gene TRBJ1-1; the match to TRBD1 covers 7 bases. Per germline, CDR1 SGHNT and CDR2 YYREEE (reference sequence). The CDR3 sequence is 16 residues long. V shed 6 bases, J shed 3 bases, and the junction held 14 bases outside the gene matches. DNA of the CDR3: TGTGCCAGCAACCAGGGGGGAAGGGGTGGAGACACTGAAGCTTTCTTT. Encoded protein: CASNQGGRGGDTEAFF.